The TCR beta chain described here comes from a study of T cell responses to AZD1222 COVID-19 vaccine. Study-level points and caveats: Nearly half of the spike-specific TCRs reportedly recognize variant regions that carry no mutations. Only a handful of AZD1222 recipients, more than five in all, had baseline seropositivity.

The CDR3 sequence is 15 residues long. Trimming shortened V by 5 bases and J by 5 bases, and 18 bases separated the two germline ends. Germline CDR1 reads SGHVS; CDR2 reads FQNEAQ. Profiled with immunoSEQ multiplex PCR; TCRdb holds only in-frame clones, not every one. The table records over 100,000 clones, 65% to 90% of them present only once. In this sample, this clone turned up once. The antigen remains undetermined. This receptor was taken from an adult in good health. The sample consisted of peripheral blood, taken on day 0 of AZD1222 vaccination. This chain connects TRBV7-8 to TRBJ1-1, with D uncertain. CDR3 bases: TGTGCCAGCAGCACCCTACGGGAGGGCGCGACTGAAGCTTTCTTT. Its protein product is CASSTLREGATEAFF.